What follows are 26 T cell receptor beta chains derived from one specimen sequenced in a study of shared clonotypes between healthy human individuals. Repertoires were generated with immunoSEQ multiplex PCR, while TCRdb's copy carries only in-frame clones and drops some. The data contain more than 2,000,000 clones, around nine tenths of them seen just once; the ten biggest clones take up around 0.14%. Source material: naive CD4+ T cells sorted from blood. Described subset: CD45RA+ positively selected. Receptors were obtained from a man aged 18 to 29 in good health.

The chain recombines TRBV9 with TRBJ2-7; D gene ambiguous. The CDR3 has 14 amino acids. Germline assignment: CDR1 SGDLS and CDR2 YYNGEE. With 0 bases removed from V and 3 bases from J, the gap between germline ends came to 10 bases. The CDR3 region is CASSVEPRNYEQYF. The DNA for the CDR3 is TGTGCCAGCAGCGTAGAGCCCAGAAACTACGAGCAGTACTTC.

The CDR3 nucleotides are TGTGCCAGCAGCCGGGGGATTAATGAAAAACTGTTTTTT. Its protein is CASSRGINEKLFF. V gene TRBV14 combines with J gene TRBJ1-4, with D possibly being TRBD1 (5 bases). CDR1 and CDR2 (germline): SGHDN, FVKESK. V was clipped by 4 bases and J by 4 bases, with 7 bases between them. The CDR3 covers 13 residues.

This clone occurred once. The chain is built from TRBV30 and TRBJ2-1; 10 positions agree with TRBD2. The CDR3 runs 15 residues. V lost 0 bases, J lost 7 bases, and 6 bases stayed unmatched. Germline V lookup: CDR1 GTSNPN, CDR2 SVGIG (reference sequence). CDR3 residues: CAWSVRAGGLNEQFF. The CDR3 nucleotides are TGTGCCTGGAGTGTTCGAGCGGGAGGGTTAAATGAGCAGTTCTTC.

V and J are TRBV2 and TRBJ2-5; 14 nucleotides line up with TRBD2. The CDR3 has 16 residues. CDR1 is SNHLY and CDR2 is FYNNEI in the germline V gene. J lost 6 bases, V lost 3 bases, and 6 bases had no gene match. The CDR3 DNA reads TGTGCCAGCAGTGACGGTGGGACTAGCGGGGGAAAGACCCAGTACTTC. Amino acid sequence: CASSDGGTSGGKTQYF.

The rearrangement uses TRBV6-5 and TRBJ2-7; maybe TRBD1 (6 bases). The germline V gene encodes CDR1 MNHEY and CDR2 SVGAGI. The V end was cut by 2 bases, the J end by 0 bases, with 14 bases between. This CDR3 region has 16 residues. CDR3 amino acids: CASSYGGRGHSYEQYF. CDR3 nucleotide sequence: TGTGCCAGCAGTTACGGCGGCAGGGGACACTCCTACGAGCAGTACTTC.

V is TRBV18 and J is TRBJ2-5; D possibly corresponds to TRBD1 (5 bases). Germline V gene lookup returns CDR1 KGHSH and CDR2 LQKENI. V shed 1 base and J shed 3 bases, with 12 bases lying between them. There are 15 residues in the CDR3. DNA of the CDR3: TGTGCCAGCTCACCACTCGCCCAGGGCGAAGAGACCCAGTACTTC. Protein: CASSPLAQGEETQYF.

The CDR3 reads CAWNLGPIPYEQYF. CDR3 nucleotide sequence: TGTGCCTGGAACCTGGGTCCTATTCCCTACGAGCAGTACTTC. The chain combines TRBV30 with TRBJ2-7; D unclear. Germline lookup yields CDR1 GTSNPN and CDR2 SVGIG (reference sequence). The CDR3 is made up of 14 amino acids. Trimming took 4 bases from V and 2 from J, leaving 15 bases between them.

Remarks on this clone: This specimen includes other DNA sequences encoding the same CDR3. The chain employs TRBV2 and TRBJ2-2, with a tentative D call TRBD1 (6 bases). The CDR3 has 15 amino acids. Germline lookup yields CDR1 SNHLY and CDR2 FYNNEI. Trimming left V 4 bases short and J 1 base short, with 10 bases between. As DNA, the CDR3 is TGTGCCAGCAGTGCCGGGACAAAGAACACCGGGGAGCTGTTTTTT. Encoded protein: CASSAGTKNTGELFF.

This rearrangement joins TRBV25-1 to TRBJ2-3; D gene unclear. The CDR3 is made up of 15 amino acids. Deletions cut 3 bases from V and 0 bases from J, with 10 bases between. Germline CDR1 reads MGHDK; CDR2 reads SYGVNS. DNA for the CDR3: TGTGCCAGCAGTGATCTTAGGGCTAGCACAGATACGCAGTATTTT. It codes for CASSDLRASTDTQYF.

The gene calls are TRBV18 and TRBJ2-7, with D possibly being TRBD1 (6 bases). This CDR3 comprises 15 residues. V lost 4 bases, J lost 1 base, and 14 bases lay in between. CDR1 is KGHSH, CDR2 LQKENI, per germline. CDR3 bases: TGTGCCAGCTCACAGTCCCAGACAGGATCCTACGAGCAGTACTTC. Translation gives CASSQSQTGSYEQYF.

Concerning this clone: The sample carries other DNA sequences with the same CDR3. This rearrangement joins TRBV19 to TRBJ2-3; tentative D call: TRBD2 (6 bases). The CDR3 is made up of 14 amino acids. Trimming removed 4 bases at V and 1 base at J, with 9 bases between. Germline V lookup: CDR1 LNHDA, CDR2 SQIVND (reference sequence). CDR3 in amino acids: CASSTPGGTDTQYF. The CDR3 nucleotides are TGTGCCAGTAGTACCCCGGGGGGCACAGATACGCAGTATTTT.

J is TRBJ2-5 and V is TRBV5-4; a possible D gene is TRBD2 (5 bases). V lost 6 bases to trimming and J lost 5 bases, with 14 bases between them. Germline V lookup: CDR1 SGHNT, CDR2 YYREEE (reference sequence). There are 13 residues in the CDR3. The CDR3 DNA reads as TGTGCCAGCACCAGCGGAACTAGGGAGACCCAGTACTTC. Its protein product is CASTSGTRETQYF.

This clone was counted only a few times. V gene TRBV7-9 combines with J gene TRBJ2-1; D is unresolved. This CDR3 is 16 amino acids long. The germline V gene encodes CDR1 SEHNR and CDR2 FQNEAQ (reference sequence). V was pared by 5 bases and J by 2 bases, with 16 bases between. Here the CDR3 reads CASSTEHLGTYNEQFF. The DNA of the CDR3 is TGTGCCAGCAGCACCGAACACCTGGGTACCTACAATGAGCAGTTCTTC.

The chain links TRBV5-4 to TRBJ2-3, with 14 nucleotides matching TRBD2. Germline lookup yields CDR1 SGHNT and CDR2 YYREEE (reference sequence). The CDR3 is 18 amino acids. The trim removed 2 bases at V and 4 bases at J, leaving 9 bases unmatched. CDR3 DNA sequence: TGTGCCAGCAGCTTACCGGGACTAGCGGGAGTAGCCGCAGATACGCAGTATTTT. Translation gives CASSLPGLAGVAADTQYF.

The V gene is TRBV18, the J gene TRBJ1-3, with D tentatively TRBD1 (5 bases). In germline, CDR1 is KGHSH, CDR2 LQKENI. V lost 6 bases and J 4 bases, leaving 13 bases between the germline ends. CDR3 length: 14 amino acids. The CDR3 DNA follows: TGTGCCAGCTCTACCGGGACCCGGGGAAACACCATATATTTT. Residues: CASSTGTRGNTIYF.

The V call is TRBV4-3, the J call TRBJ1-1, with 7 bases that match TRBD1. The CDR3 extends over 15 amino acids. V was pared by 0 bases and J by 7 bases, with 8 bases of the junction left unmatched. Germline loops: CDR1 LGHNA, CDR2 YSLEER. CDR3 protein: CASSQEGLSGGEAFF. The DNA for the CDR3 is TGCGCCAGCAGCCAAGAAGGATTATCAGGGGGTGAAGCTTTCTTT.

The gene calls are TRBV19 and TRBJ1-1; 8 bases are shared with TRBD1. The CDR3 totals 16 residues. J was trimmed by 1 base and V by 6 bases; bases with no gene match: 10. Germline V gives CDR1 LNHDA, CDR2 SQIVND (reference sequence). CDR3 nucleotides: TGTGCCAGTAGGCCAAACCCCGGGACAGGGAACACTGAAGCTTTCTTT. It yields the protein CASRPNPGTGNTEAFF. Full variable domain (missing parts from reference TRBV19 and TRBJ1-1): DGGITQSPKYLFRKEGQNVTLSCEQNLNHDAMYWYRQDPGQGLRLIYYSQIVNDFQKGDIAEGYSVSREKKESFPLTVTSAQKNPTAFYLCASRPNPGTGNTEAFFGQGTRLTVV.

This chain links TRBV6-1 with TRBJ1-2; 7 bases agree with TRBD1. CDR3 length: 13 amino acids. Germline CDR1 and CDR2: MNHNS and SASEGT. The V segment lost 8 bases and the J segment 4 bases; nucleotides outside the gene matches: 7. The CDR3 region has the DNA TGTGCCAGCCTCGCCCGGGACAGCTATGGCTACACCTTC. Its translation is CASLARDSYGYTF.

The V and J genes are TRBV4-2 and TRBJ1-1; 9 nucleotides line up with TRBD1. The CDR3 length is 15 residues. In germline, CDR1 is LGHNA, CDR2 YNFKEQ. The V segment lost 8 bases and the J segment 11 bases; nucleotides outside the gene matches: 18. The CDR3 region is CASQFGDREGVRAFF. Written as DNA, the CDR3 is TGTGCCAGCCAATTCGGGGACAGGGAGGGCGTGAGGGCTTTCTTT.

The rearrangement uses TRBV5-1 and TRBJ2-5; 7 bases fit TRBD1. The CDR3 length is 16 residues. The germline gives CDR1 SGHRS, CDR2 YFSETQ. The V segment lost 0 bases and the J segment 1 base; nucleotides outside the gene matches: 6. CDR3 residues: CASSLDATGFQETQYF. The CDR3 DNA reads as TGCGCCAGCAGCTTGGACGCGACAGGGTTCCAAGAGACCCAGTACTTC.

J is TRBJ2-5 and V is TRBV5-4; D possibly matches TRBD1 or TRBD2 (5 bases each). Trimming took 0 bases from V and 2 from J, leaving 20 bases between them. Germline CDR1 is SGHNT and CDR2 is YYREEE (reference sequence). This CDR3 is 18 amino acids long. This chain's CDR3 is CASSLAGAPGLRQETQYF. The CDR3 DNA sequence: TGTGCCAGCAGCTTGGCCGGGGCACCGGGTTTGAGACAAGAGACCCAGTACTTC.

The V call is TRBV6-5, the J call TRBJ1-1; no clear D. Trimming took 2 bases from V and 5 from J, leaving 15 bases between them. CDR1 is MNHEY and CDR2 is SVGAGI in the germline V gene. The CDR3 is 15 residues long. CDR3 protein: CASSYGRNVRTEAFF. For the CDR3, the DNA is TGTGCCAGCAGTTACGGGAGGAATGTGAGAACTGAAGCTTTCTTT.

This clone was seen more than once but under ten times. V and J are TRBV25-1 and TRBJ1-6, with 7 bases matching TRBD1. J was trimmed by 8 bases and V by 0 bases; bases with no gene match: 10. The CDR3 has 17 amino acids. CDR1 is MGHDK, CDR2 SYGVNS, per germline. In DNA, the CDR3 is TGTGCCAGCAGTGAATACCGAACAGGGGATGGAGATTCACCCCTCCACTTT. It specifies CASSEYRTGDGDSPLHF.

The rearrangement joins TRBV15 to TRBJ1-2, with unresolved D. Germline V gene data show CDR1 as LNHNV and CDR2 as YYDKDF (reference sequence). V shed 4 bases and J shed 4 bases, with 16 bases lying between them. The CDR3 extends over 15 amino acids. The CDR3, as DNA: TGTGCCACCAGCACAGGCGGGGAAGGCGGCTATGGCTACACCTTC. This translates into CATSTGGEGGYGYTF.

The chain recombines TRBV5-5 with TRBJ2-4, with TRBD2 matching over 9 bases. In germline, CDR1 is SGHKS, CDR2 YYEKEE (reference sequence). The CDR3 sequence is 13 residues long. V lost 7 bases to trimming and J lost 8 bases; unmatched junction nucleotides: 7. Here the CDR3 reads CASQREVLDIQYF. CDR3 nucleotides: TGTGCCAGCCAGCGGGAGGTATTGGACATTCAGTACTTC.

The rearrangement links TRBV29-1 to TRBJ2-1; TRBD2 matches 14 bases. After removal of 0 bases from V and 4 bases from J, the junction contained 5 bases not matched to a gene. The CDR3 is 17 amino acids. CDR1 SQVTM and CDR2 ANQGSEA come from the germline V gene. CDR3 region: CSVEDRGTSGGYNEQFF. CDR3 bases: TGCAGCGTTGAAGATAGGGGGACTAGCGGGGGATACAATGAGCAGTTCTTC.